The TCR beta chain described here comes from a study of Ad26.COV2.S vaccination and SARS-CoV-2 variants. Regarding the study as a whole: It was vaccine recipients, not placebo recipients, who had the higher spike-specific TCR breadth.

This CDR3 region has 16 residues. Germline lookup yields CDR1 SGHTA and CDR2 FQGNSA. The V and J ends lost 6 bases and 2 bases respectively, with 14 bases between them. TCRdb keeps only in-frame clones here, not all; method: immunoSEQ multiplex PCR. The sample yields approximately 400,000 clones, 92% seen once. This clone has just one count. The antigen is unknown. V is TRBV7-2 and J is TRBJ2-6, with a weak D call TRBD1 (6 bases). The sequence derives from a human donor who had recovered from COVID-19. The specimen comprised peripheral blood, sampled after recovery from COVID-19. The CDR3 region is CASRLTGPTGANVLTF. As DNA, the CDR3 is TGTGCCAGCAGGCTAACAGGGCCCACTGGGGCCAACGTCCTGACTTTC.